Presented here are 8 T cell receptor beta chains from one specimen sequenced in a study of T cells in Graves' hyperthyroidism and ophthalmopathy. There were TCR beta CDR3 regions amplified from RNA transcripts. Researchers ran a first-round RT-PCR on the TCR CDR3 using the HTBI primer set. MiXCR was run by TCRdb on the multiplex PCR reads, yielding one entry per CDR3 protein. The data show hundreds of thousands of distinct CDR3 sequences, 15% to 20% seen once. Source material: blood. The receptor set was obtained from a man aged 40-49 years with Graves' ophthalmopathy.

V is TRBV6-2 or TRBV6-3 and J is TRBJ1-5, with D tentatively TRBD1 (5 bases). The CDR3 totals 18 residues. Germline V gives CDR1 MNHEY, CDR2 SVGEGT. V dropped 2 bases and J dropped 3 bases, with 20 bases sitting between them. The CDR3 region is CASSYGGPNPSFNQPQHF. The CDR3 DNA reads TGTGCCAGCAGTTACGGGGGTCCCAACCCTTCTTTCAATCAGCCCCAGCATTTT.

The chain is built from TRBV12-3 or TRBV12-4 and TRBJ2-1; possibly TRBD1 for D (5 bases). The CDR3 is made up of 16 amino acids. The V gene lost 2 bases and the J gene lost 3 bases, with 14 bases spanning the gap. The DNA for the CDR3 is TGTGCCAGCAGTTTAAGATCAGGGAAGAGCTACAATGAGCAGTTCTTC. Amino acids: CASSLRSGKSYNEQFF.

This clonotype was observed a few times. J is TRBJ1-5 and V is TRBV20-1, with 7 bases aligning to TRBD1. This CDR3 contains 14 residues. Trimming cost V 6 bases and J 4 bases; bases outside gene matches: 9. Per the germline V gene, CDR1 is DFQATT and CDR2 is SNEGSKA (reference sequence). The chain's CDR3 is CSAWPGTANQPQHF. The CDR3 DNA follows: TGCAGTGCATGGCCCGGGACAGCTAATCAGCCCCAGCATTTT.

Comments on this clonotype: This may arise from a read error, as a much more abundant clone is one base away. The chain joins TRBV11-2 to TRBJ2-1; 7 bases agree with TRBD2. The germline V gene encodes CDR1 SGHAT and CDR2 FQNNGV. This CDR3 contains 18 residues. The trim removed 8 bases at V and 0 bases at J, leaving 16 bases unmatched. CDR3 region: CASGYPPTGTNSYNEQFF. The CDR3 DNA is TGTGCCAGCGGATACCCCCCTACCGGGACTAACTCCTACAATGAGCAGTTCTTC.

This clonotype was counted a few times. V and J are TRBV5-1 and TRBJ2-7; weak D call: TRBD1 (6 bases). The germline V gene encodes CDR1 SGHRS and CDR2 YFSETQ. V lost 5 bases, J lost 5 bases, and 14 bases lay in between. The CDR3 is 13 residues long. DNA of the CDR3: TGCGCCAGCAGAGGGCAGGGGTATCACGAGCAGTACTTC. The encoded protein is CASRGQGYHEQYF.

The sample holds many counts of this clonotype. The chain joins TRBV2 to TRBJ2-1, with D uncertain. The V gene lost 4 bases and the J gene lost 4 bases, with 8 bases spanning the gap. The CDR3 consists of 13 residues. CDR1 SNHLY and CDR2 FYNNEI come from the germline V gene. CDR3 DNA sequence: TGTGCCAGCAGTGTAGCCTCTTACAATGAGCAGTTCTTC. It yields the protein CASSVASYNEQFF.

The chain has TRBV9 and TRBJ2-3; 8 bases agree with TRBD1. Per germline, CDR1 SGDLS and CDR2 YYNGEE. V shed 0 bases and J 7 bases; nucleotides not matched to a gene: 7. This CDR3 region has 15 residues. CDR3: CASSVGTRGLNTQYF. CDR3 in DNA: TGTGCCAGCAGCGTAGGAACCAGGGGGCTTAATACGCAGTATTTT.

The count of this clonotype is one. The conserved phenylalanine or tryptophan normally closing the CDR3 is absent here, so this likely arose from a read error. The genes are TRBV7-2 and TRBJ1-5; D is undetermined. This CDR3 comprises 12 residues. Trimming stripped 1 base from V and 11 bases from J, with 9 bases between. The germline CDR1 and CDR2 sequences are SGHTA and FQGNSA. DNA of the CDR3: TGTGCCAGCAGCTTAGGAGGGCTCGCCCAGCATCTT. Protein: CASSLGGLAQHL.